These 4 T cell receptor beta chains were sequenced from one sample in a study of cytomegalovirus exposure and HLA in healthy donors. It was with 60 Vbeta and 13 Jbeta primers that the PCR ran. Sequencing was performed with immunoSEQ multiplex PCR; in TCRdb, only in-frame clones are kept and a portion is missing. The table includes about 110,000 clones, around 67% detected once. Sequenced material: PBMCs. The receptors stem from a woman in her thirties or forties in good health and CMV-seropositive.

The gene calls are TRBV6-6 and TRBJ1-4; D is unclear. Trimming shortened V by 5 bases and J by 2 bases, and 9 bases separated the two germline ends. CDR1 MNHNY and CDR2 SVGAGI come from the germline V gene (reference sequence). This CDR3 spans 14 amino acids. The CDR3 nucleotides read TGTGCCAGCAGTGTGACTGACACTAATGAAAAACTGTTTTTT. Translation: CASSVTDTNEKLFF.

This clone showed up just a few times. This chain uses TRBV19 with TRBJ2-7; 8 positions agree with TRBD1. The CDR3 has 15 residues. The germline gives CDR1 LNHDA, CDR2 SQIVND (reference sequence). The J segment lost 3 bases and the V segment lost 3 bases, leaving 7 bases of the junction unmatched. The CDR3 region is CASSMGTGGNYEQYF. The CDR3 nucleotides are TGTGCCAGTAGTATGGGTACAGGGGGAAACTACGAGCAGTACTTC.

This clone was counted between two and nine times. This chain connects TRBV30 to TRBJ1-1; perhaps TRBD1 as D (5 bases). The germline CDR1 and CDR2 sequences are GTSNPN and SVGIG (reference sequence). Trimming took off 3 bases at V and 6 bases at J, with 23 bases between the two ends. The CDR3 sequence is 16 residues long. DNA of the CDR3: TGTGCCTGGAGGGACACTGCCTTCGGTTTATCTTCTGAAGCTTTCTTT. It encodes CAWRDTAFGLSSEAFF.

The V and J genes are TRBV5-6 and TRBJ2-3, with 7 nucleotides matching TRBD1. CDR1 is SGHDT and CDR2 is YYEEEE in the germline V gene. The CDR3 consists of 15 residues. V lost 0 bases to trimming and J lost 5 bases; unmatched junction nucleotides: 6. DNA for the CDR3: TGTGCCAGCAGCTTGGACGGGACAGCTTTAGATACGCAGTATTTT. It yields the protein CASSLDGTALDTQYF.